The source of this TCR beta chain is a study of T cell responses to AZD1222 COVID-19 vaccine. From germline, CDR1 is SNHLY and CDR2 FYNNEI. The V gene lost 1 base and the J gene lost 7 bases, with 14 bases spanning the gap. The CDR3 sequence is 15 residues long. TCRdb keeps only in-frame clones here, not all; method: immunoSEQ multiplex PCR. Here the sample spans some 100,000 clones, roughly 86% being singletons. The chain uses TRBV2 and TRBJ2-1, with D possibly being TRBD1 (6 bases). This receptor was taken from an adult who received the AZD1222 COVID-19 vaccine. This specimen was peripheral blood, taken 28 days after the second AZD1222 dose. For the CDR3, the DNA is TGTGCCAGCAGTGAAGAGGCAGGGGTGTGGAATGAGCAGTTCTTC. It yields the protein CASSEEAGVWNEQFF.